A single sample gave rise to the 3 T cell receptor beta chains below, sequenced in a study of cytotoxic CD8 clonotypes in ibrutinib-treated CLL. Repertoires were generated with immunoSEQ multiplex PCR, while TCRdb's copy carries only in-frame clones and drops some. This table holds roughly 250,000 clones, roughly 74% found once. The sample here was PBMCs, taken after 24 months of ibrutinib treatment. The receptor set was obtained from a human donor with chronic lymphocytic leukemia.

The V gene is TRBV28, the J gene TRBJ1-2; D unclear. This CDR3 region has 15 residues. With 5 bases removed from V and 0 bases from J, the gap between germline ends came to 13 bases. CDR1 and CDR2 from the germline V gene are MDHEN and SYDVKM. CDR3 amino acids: CASSNGPGPNYGYTF. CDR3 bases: TGTGCCAGCAGTAATGGGCCCGGACCTAACTATGGCTACACCTTC.

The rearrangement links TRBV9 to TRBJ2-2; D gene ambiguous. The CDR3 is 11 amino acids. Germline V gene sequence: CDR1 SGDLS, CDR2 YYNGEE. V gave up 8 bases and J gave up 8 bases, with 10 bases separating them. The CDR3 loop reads CASGPGGELFF. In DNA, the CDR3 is TGTGCCAGTGGCCCTGGGGGGGAGCTGTTTTTT.

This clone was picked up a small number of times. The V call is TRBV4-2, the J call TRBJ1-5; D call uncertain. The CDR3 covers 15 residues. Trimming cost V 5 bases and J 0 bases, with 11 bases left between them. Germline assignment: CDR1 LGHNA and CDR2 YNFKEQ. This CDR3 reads CASSFRINSNQPQHF. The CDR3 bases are TGTGCCAGCAGCTTCAGGATTAATAGCAATCAGCCCCAGCATTTT.